Given below is one T cell receptor beta chain in context. Its target is unknown. TCRdb passed the reads through MiXCR, listing each CDR3 protein once. The data show hundreds of thousands of distinct CDR3 sequences, 30% to 35% seen once. The data originate from a study of T cell repertoires in cytomegalovirus infection. V lost 6 bases to trimming and J lost 1 base; unmatched junction nucleotides: 8. CDR1 and CDR2 (germline): ENHRY, SYGVKD. The CDR3 length is 15 residues. Specimen: cultured PBMCs, collected from culture after CMV antigen stimulation. The clonotype originates from a human donor in good health (CMV status not recorded). Some clones in this sample may be carry-over from other donors' samples. The chain has TRBV10-3 and TRBJ2-5; 7 bases fit TRBD2. The CDR3 sequence is CAIRRGGGPQETQYF. The CDR3 DNA reads as TGTGCCATCAGGCGTGGCGGGGGACCCCAAGAGACCCAGTACTTC.